Detailed here is one TCR beta chain. Its specific antigen is unknown. Base qualities are not at hand, and no much larger clone is one base apart. The immunoSEQ Assay, a bias-controlled multiplex PCR, was used to amplify TCRbeta CDR3 regions from genomic DNA. Under the source paper's analysis protocol: Nucleated cell counts per sample were estimated from amplification of reference gene primers within the assay. To quantify the absolute abundance of each unique TCRbeta CDR3 rearrangement, sequence reads were collapsed and filtered. For each sample, productive Simpson clonality was calculated as the square root of Simpson's diversity index over productive rearrangements. TCRdb took over this immuneACCESS table, retaining in-frame rearrangements with V and J assigned. Such tables are incomplete; in checked studies, under half of the missing clones stem from an unresolved V gene, and the remainder is unexplained. The V and J calls and clone size are taken from that table; D and trimming were inferred from the DNA. This sample gives 100,000 to 150,000 clones in total; roughly 88% of them show up just once. 1% to 1.5% of the sample belongs to the ten largest clones.

Each collaborating institution followed its own protocols to collect whole blood in K2EDTA tubes. For TCRbeta analysis, collaborators shipped samples in one of three forms: frozen whole blood, isolated PBMCs, or DNA extracted from either of those sample types. The data were taken from a study of blood T cell repertoires in COVID-19 (dated by TCRdb to 2019 to 2021). The study in broad terms: Samples from collaborators originated in the United States, Italy and Spain and spanned both the acute and convalescent phases of COVID-19. Where available, HLA class I and class II types were obtained from metadata supplied by the sample provider rather than from assay-based typing. The samples were drawn from two sources: the first 160 participants of the ongoing ImmuneRACE study, and 1,254 subjects contributed by 6 global collaborators. The repertoires were released in a freely available public database intended as a resource for research on the immune response to SARS-CoV-2. Deeply sampled blood TCRbeta repertoires from subjects exposed to, actively infected with, or recovered from COVID-19 were included in the dataset. The material from the prospective study consisted of cDNA or gDNA derived from T cells, B-cell-depleted T cells, or PBMCs. A de-identified subject ID, COVID-19 status, age in years and sex were almost always included in the sample metadata. What the work shows at the level of the full study, not this receptor alone: The quantity of clinical and demographic metadata differed by source and by participant and was supplied without curation.

CDR1 ENHRY and CDR2 SYGVKD are derived from the germline V gene. From the cysteine up to the phenylalanine, the CDR3 has a length of 14 residues. CDR3 DNA only is kept here, 42 bases in frame from base 1. Trimming removed 11 bases from V and 8 bases from J; the gene matches leave 12 bases unexplained. This TCR was sampled from a woman over 75 with acute or convalescent COVID-19. The sequenced sample was peripheral blood. This chain joins TRBV10-3 to TRBJ2-1, with TRBD1 identical over 10 junction bases. The nucleotides read TGTGCCCTCGCCTCGGGGACAGGGGAGCATGAGCAGTTCTTC. Translated, this gives CALASGTGEHEQFF.